The next 7 T cell receptor beta chains were all read from a single sample in a study of T cells after yellow fever vaccination. In TCRdb, the 5' RACE reads were re-called with MiXCR into one record per CDR3 protein. The sample lists fewer than 350,000 distinct CDR3 sequences; around 3.6% were seen once. Sequencing was performed on PBMCs, taken on the day of the yellow fever booster vaccination. These receptors were taken from a man younger than 35 who received the YFV17D yellow fever vaccine.

This clonotype was detected ten times or more. In DNA, the CDR3 is TGCGCCAGCAGCCATCGTGGGGGTCCCCCTCAGCCCCAGCATTTT. Translated: CASSHRGGPPQPQHF. The rearrangement uses TRBV4-1 and TRBJ1-5, with a possible D match to TRBD1 (5 bases). The length of the CDR3 is 15 residues. The V end lost 3 bases, the J end lost 6 bases, and 15 bases lay between the germline ends. Germline lookup yields CDR1 MGHRA and CDR2 YSYEKL.

This clonotype was recorded a few times. This chain connects TRBV20-1 to TRBJ1-5; 7 bases line up with TRBD1. The CDR3 is 16 amino acids. The germline gives CDR1 DFQATT, CDR2 SNEGSKA (reference sequence). With V trimmed by 2 bases and J by 3 bases, 10 bases remained unmatched. The CDR3 here is CSARRGAGGSNQPQHF. In nucleotides, the CDR3 is TGCAGTGCTAGAAGGGGGGCAGGGGGATCCAATCAGCCCCAGCATTTT.

This clonotype was detected ten times or more. CDR3 residues: CASSPGQGREKLFF. The CDR3 DNA sequence: TGTGCCAGCAGCCCGGGACAGGGACGTGAAAAACTGTTTTTT. V is TRBV9 and J is TRBJ1-4; TRBD1 aligns across 9 bases. Germline lookup yields CDR1 SGDLS and CDR2 YYNGEE. The CDR3 length is 14 residues. After removal of 4 bases from V and 7 bases from J, the junction contained 5 bases not matched to a gene.

This clonotype was seen only a few times. V is TRBV5-1 and J is TRBJ1-2; tentative D call: TRBD1 (5 bases). Germline lookup yields CDR1 SGHRS and CDR2 YFSETQ. The V end lost 0 bases, the J end lost 7 bases, and 16 bases lay between the germline ends. The CDR3 runs 15 residues. CDR3 DNA: TGCGCCAGCAGCTTGGAGGGAAGAAGCGGGGGTGGCTACACCTTC. This codes for CASSLEGRSGGGYTF.

V is TRBV18 and J is TRBJ2-2; D gene uncertain. The germline CDR1 and CDR2 sequences are KGHSH and LQKENI. CDR3 length: 15 residues. V dropped 2 bases and J dropped 0 bases, with 7 bases sitting between them. The CDR3 is CASSPGSANTGELFF. The CDR3 DNA sequence: TGTGCCAGCTCACCAGGATCGGCGAACACCGGGGAGCTGTTTTTT.

There are many counts of this clonotype. The rearrangement links TRBV5-1 to TRBJ1-4; D not certain. The CDR3 spans 14 residues. Deletions cut 0 bases from V and 4 bases from J, with 7 bases between. In germline, CDR1 is SGHRS, CDR2 YFSETQ. For the CDR3, the DNA is TGCGCCAGCAGCTTGGATCGGAATAATGAAAAACTGTTTTTT. Translating gives CASSLDRNNEKLFF. The whole variable domain, filled in from reference TRBV5-1 and TRBJ1-4, reads KAGVTQTPRYLIKTRGQQVTLSCSPISGHRSVSWYQQTPGQGLQFLFEYFSETQRNKGNFPGRFSGRQFSNSRSEMNVSTLELGDSALYLCASSLDRNNEKLFFGSGTQLSVL.

V gene TRBV6-5 combines with J gene TRBJ1-3; 7 bases fit TRBD1. CDR1 is MNHEY, CDR2 SVGAGI, per germline. The V segment lost 7 bases and the J segment 7 bases; nucleotides outside the gene matches: 7. This CDR3 comprises 13 residues. CDR3 protein: CASTQGGINTIYF. In DNA form, the CDR3 reads TGTGCCAGCACCCAGGGGGGTATCAACACCATATATTTT.